This TCR beta chain was observed in a study of cytomegalovirus exposure and HLA in healthy donors. General study points: A later analysis found most CMV-associated TCR beta chains apparently HLA-restricted.

13 Jbeta primers and 60 Vbeta primers were used for the PCR. Per the original methods: Unique TCR beta chains totaled roughly 80 million in a later count, with 8.5 million to 12 million of them shared. Sequencing used immunoSEQ multiplex PCR; TCRdb keeps in-frame clones, though not all of them. For V, J and clone size, that table is used; D and trimming come from the DNA. The sample has tens of thousands of clones, around 78% seen once; the top ten hold approximately 6.3%. Points on this clone: Its target is unknown.

V lost 1 base and J lost 3, with 10 bases in between. The CDR3 contains 14 residues. Looked up from germline, CDR1 is SNHLY and CDR2 is FYNNEI. This chain uses TRBV2 with TRBJ2-7; perhaps TRBD2 as D (5 bases). What was sequenced was PBMCs. The clonotype comes from a man aged 45-65 years in good health and CMV-seronegative. The DNA of the CDR3 is TGTGCCAGCAGTGAAGGAGGGTGGGACTACGAGCAGTACTTC. Amino acid sequence: CASSEGGWDYEQYF. The full variable domain, with the rest looked up from reference TRBV2 and TRBJ2-7, is EPEVTQTPSHQVTQMGQEVILRCVPISNHLYFYWYRQILGQKVEFLVSFYNNEISEKSEIFDDQFSVERPDGSNFTLKIRSTKLEDSAMYFCASSEGGWDYEQYFGPGTRLTVT.